A single sample is the source of the 22 T cell receptor beta chains below, sequenced in a study of blood T cell repertoires in COVID-19. Method: immunoSEQ multiplex PCR; TCRdb's copy keeps in-frame clones and lacks some. Of 84,000 or so clones in the sample, around 80% were seen once. Source material: peripheral blood. These receptors came from a woman older than 75 with acute or convalescent COVID-19.

This sequence joins TRBV4-1 and TRBJ2-5, with TRBD2 identical over 7 bases. Germline loops: CDR1 MGHRA, CDR2 YSYEKL. Unmatched junction bases numbered 6, after V lost 4 bases and J lost 4 bases. The CDR3 contains 14 residues. The CDR3 sequence: CASSPSTSRETQYF. CDR3 DNA sequence: TGCGCCAGCAGCCCTTCGACTAGCCGAGAGACCCAGTACTTC.

The chain uses TRBV10-3 and TRBJ1-5; D not certain. The germline CDR1 and CDR2 sequences are ENHRY and SYGVKD. V lost 10 bases to trimming and J lost 7 bases, with 23 bases between them. CDR3 size: 15 residues. The CDR3 bases are TGTGCCACCTCGGAACAGATGGGCATACGGCAGCCCCAGCATTTT. Translating gives CATSEQMGIRQPQHF.

V is TRBV28 and J is TRBJ2-7; TRBD2 matches at 7 bases. Per the germline V gene, CDR1 is MDHEN and CDR2 is SYDVKM. The CDR3 has 14 residues. V gave up 3 bases and J gave up 3 bases; unmatched junction bases: 5. The CDR3 sequence is CASSFGGSLYEQYF. Written as DNA, the CDR3 is TGTGCCAGCAGTTTCGGCGGGAGTCTCTACGAGCAGTACTTC.

There are a few counts of this clone. This chain connects TRBV18 to TRBJ1-6, with TRBD1 identical over 9 bases. The CDR3 has 15 amino acids. CDR1 KGHSH and CDR2 LQKENI come from the germline V gene. J lost 6 bases, V lost 4 bases, and 4 bases had no gene match. The DNA of the CDR3 is TGTGCCAGCTCACAGAGACAGGGGGGTAATTCACCCCTCCACTTT. Translating it yields CASSQRQGGNSPLHF.

The sample holds a few counts of this clone. The chain recombines TRBV11-2 with TRBJ2-2, with 11 bases aligning to TRBD1. The V gene end was trimmed by 4 bases and the J gene end by 5 bases; junction bases not matched to a gene: 3. Germline V lookup: CDR1 SGHAT, CDR2 FQNNGV. There are 15 residues in the CDR3. CDR3 residues: CASSSGTGGTGELFF. CDR3 coding DNA: TGTGCCAGCAGCTCCGGGACAGGGGGGACCGGGGAGCTGTTTTTT.

The chain couples TRBV6-2 or TRBV6-3 to TRBJ2-7, with 13 positions matching TRBD2. V shed 5 bases, J shed 5 bases, and the junction held 3 bases outside the gene matches. CDR3 length: 14 residues. Germline V gene data show CDR1 as MNHEY and CDR2 as SVGEGT. In DNA form, the CDR3 reads TGTGCCAGCAGTGATGGGACTAGCGGGAACGAGCAGTACTTC. Translation gives CASSDGTSGNEQYF.

The table lists this clone with a count of one. J is TRBJ2-5 and V is TRBV3-1 (or the pseudogene TRBV3-2), with D maybe TRBD2 (5 bases). This CDR3 is built from 12 residues. Germline CDR1 and CDR2: LGHDT and YNNKEL (reference sequence). V shed 3 bases and J shed 5 bases, with 7 bases lying between them. The CDR3 DNA is TGTGCCAGCAGCCATAGAGGGGAGACCCAGTACTTC. Protein sequence: CASSHRGETQYF.

The CDR3 DNA sequence: TGTGCCAGCAGCCCACCCGGCGGGAGCTCCTACAATGAGCAGTTCTTC. Translation: CASSPPGGSSYNEQFF. The chain employs TRBV21-1 and TRBJ2-1; the D call TRBD2 from the table was never checked on the DNA. TRBV21-1 is shown as a pseudogene. The CDR3 contains 16 residues.

The chain has TRBV7-2 and TRBJ2-1, with TRBD2 matching 13 bases. The CDR3 contains 16 residues. Germline CDR1 is SGHTA and CDR2 is FQGNSA. V lost 5 bases to trimming and J lost 3 bases; unmatched junction nucleotides: 4. CDR3 residues: CASSMGLAGIYNEQFF. CDR3 in DNA: TGTGCCAGCAGCATGGGACTAGCGGGGATCTACAATGAGCAGTTCTTC.

The rearrangement joins TRBV5-1 to TRBJ1-2, with 8 bases fitting TRBD1. The V gene end was trimmed by 0 bases and the J gene end by 7 bases; junction bases not matched to a gene: 8. The CDR3 has 15 amino acids. CDR1 SGHRS and CDR2 YFSETQ come from the germline V gene. CDR3 sequence reads: CASSLAAGGEGGYTF. The DNA of the CDR3 is TGCGCCAGCAGCTTGGCGGCAGGGGGCGAGGGTGGCTACACCTTC.

The chain combines TRBV9 with TRBJ1-2; 7 bases are shared with TRBD1. The CDR3 length is 15 residues. The germline gives CDR1 SGDLS, CDR2 YYNGEE. V dropped 4 bases and J dropped 4; count of bases not matched to a gene: 10. CDR3 protein: CASSLNPGQTYGYTF. As DNA, the CDR3 is TGTGCCAGCAGCTTAAATCCGGGACAGACCTATGGCTACACCTTC.

The chain combines TRBV5-4 with TRBJ2-1, with D possibly being TRBD1 (5 bases). The CDR3 spans 14 residues. CDR1 and CDR2 from the germline V gene are SGHNT and YYREEE (reference sequence). V was trimmed by 1 base and J by 5 bases, leaving 10 bases between them. The CDR3 is CASSLQGRDNEQFF. The CDR3 DNA sequence: TGTGCCAGCAGCTTGCAGGGAAGAGACAATGAGCAGTTCTTC. Supplemented by reference TRBV5-4 and TRBJ2-1, the full variable domain reads ETGVTQSPTHLIKTRGQQVTLRCSSQSGHNTVSWYQQALGQGPQFIFQYYREEENGRGNFPPRFSGLQFPNYSSELNVNALELDDSALYLCASSLQGRDNEQFFGPGTRLTVL.

The gene calls are TRBV29-1 and TRBJ2-1; possible D gene TRBD2, 6 bases. The V gene lost 4 bases and the J gene lost 7 bases, with 20 bases spanning the gap. CDR1 is SQVTM, CDR2 ANQGSEA, per germline. The CDR3 loop spans 15 amino acids. The CDR3 sequence is CSVGSGLVGRNEQFF. In nucleotides, the CDR3 is TGCAGCGTTGGCTCGGGGCTAGTGGGGAGGAATGAGCAGTTCTTC.

The V and J genes are TRBV5-1 and TRBJ2-7; D gene unclear. The length of the CDR3 is 11 residues. Trimming took off 4 bases at V and 7 bases at J, with 9 bases between the two ends. Germline values: CDR1 SGHRS, CDR2 YFSETQ. CDR3 DNA: TGCGCCAGCAGCCGCAACAGAGAGCAGTACTTC. Amino acids: CASSRNREQYF.

The V call is TRBV7-2, the J call TRBJ2-2; a weak D match, TRBD1 (5 bases). The CDR3 contains 13 residues. Trimming pared 4 bases from V and 4 bases from J, leaving 7 bases between. The germline gives CDR1 SGHTA, CDR2 FQGNSA. Here the CDR3 DNA reads TGTGCCAGCAGCTCGACAGCCACCGGGGAGCTGTTTTTT. Amino acids: CASSSTATGELFF. The variable domain in full, completed from reference TRBV7-2 and TRBJ2-2, reads GAGVSQSPSNKVTEKGKDVELRCDPISGHTALYWYRQSLGQGLEFLIYFQGNSAPDKSGLPSDRFSAERTGGSVSTLTIQRTQQEDSAVYLCASSSTATGELFFGEGSRLTVL.

The V and J genes are TRBV16 and TRBJ2-1; tentative D call: TRBD1 (5 bases). Per germline, CDR1 KGHSY and CDR2 FQNENV. The CDR3 has 15 amino acids. The V gene lost 2 bases and the J gene lost 7 bases, with 15 bases spanning the gap. The chain's CDR3 is CASSQSRTRGNEQFF. CDR3 nucleotide sequence: TGTGCCAGCAGCCAAAGCAGGACAAGGGGTAATGAGCAGTTCTTC.

The chain uses TRBV3-1 (or the pseudogene TRBV3-2) and TRBJ2-6; D is undetermined. With 6 bases removed from V and 2 bases from J, the gap between germline ends came to 8 bases. Germline V gene data show CDR1 as LGHDT and CDR2 as YNNKEL (reference sequence). This CDR3 has 14 residues. CDR3 protein: CASSPVAGANVLTF. CDR3 nucleotides: TGTGCCAGCAGTCCTGTAGCTGGGGCCAACGTCCTGACTTTC.

The chain uses TRBV18 and TRBJ2-1, with TRBD2 matching over 11 bases. With V trimmed by 3 bases and J by 7 bases, 8 bases remained unmatched. Germline V gene data show CDR1 as KGHSH and CDR2 as LQKENI. The CDR3 is made up of 16 amino acids. CDR3 protein: CASSPILAGVNNEQFF. Written as DNA, the CDR3 is TGTGCCAGCTCACCCATACTAGCGGGAGTCAATAATGAGCAGTTCTTC.

This chain links TRBV2 with TRBJ1-4; 10 nucleotides align to TRBD1. The CDR3 contains 16 residues. Germline V gene sequence: CDR1 SNHLY, CDR2 FYNNEI. Trimming removed 5 bases from V and 0 bases from J; junction bases left unmatched: 3. This chain's CDR3 is CASSRDRGSTNEKLFF. The CDR3 DNA follows: TGTGCCAGCAGTCGGGACAGGGGTTCAACTAATGAAAAACTGTTTTTT.

Only one count was recorded for this clone. The chain couples TRBV5-1 to TRBJ2-3; 12 bases agree with TRBD2. Germline loops: CDR1 SGHRS, CDR2 YFSETQ. The CDR3 covers 16 residues. J was trimmed by 4 bases and V by 1 base; bases with no gene match: 4. The CDR3 is CASSLRTSGTADTQYF. CDR3 DNA sequence: TGCGCCAGCAGCTTGCGGACTAGCGGGACAGCAGATACGCAGTATTTT.

CDR3 DNA sequence: TGTGCCAGCAGTTCGGGGACAGTCTCACGGCGGAATGGCTACACCTTC. Amino acid sequence: CASSSGTVSRRNGYTF. This chain connects TRBV28 to TRBJ1-2; 7 positions agree with TRBD1. This CDR3 contains 16 residues. Per germline, CDR1 MDHEN and CDR2 SYDVKM. V gave up 4 bases and J gave up 6 bases; unmatched junction bases: 14.

This clone showed up just a few times. The chain recombines TRBV9 with TRBJ1-3; weak D call: TRBD1 (5 bases). The CDR3 has 17 amino acids. Between the trimmed V and J ends, which lost 4 bases and 4 bases, there was a span of 21 bases. The germline V gene encodes CDR1 SGDLS and CDR2 YYNGEE. The CDR3 nucleotides read TGTGCCAGCAGCCCCGCGGGGCGGGGGAACGACGGAAACACCATATATTTT. The encoded protein is CASSPAGRGNDGNTIYF.